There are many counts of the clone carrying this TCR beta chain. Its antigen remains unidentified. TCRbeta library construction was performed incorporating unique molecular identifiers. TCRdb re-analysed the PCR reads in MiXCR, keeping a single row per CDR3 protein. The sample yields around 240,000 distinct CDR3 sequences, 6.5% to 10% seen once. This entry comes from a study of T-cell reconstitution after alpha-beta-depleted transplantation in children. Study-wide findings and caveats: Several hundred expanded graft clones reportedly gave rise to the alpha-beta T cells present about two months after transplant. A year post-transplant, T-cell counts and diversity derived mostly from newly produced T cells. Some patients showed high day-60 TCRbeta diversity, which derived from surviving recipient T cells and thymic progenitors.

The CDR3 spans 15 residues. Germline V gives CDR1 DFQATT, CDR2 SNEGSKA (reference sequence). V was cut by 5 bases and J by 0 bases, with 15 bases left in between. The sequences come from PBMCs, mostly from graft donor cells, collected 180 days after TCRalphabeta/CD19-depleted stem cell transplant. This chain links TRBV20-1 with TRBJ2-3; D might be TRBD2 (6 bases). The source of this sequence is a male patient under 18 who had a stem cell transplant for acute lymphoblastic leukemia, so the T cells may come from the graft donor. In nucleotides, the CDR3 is TGCAGTGCTCTTTGGGGCGGGATAAGCACAGATACGCAGTATTTT. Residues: CSALWGGISTDTQYF.